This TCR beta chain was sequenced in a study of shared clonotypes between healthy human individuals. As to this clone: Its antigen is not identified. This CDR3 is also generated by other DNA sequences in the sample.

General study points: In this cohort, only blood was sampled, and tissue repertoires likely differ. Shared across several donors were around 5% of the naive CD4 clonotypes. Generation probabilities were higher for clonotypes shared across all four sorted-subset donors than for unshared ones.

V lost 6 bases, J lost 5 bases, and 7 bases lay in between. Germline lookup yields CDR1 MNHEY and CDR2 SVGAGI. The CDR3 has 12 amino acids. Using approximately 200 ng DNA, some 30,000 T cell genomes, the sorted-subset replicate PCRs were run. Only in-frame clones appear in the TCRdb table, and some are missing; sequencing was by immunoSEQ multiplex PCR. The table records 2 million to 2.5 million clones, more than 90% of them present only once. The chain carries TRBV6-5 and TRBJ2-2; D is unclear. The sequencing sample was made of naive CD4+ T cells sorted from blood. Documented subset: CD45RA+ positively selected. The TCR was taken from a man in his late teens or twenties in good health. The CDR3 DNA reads TGTGCCAGCAGCCGGAGTACCGGGGAGCTGTTTTTT. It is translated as CASSRSTGELFF.